A single sample gave rise to the 13 T cell receptor beta chains below, sequenced in a study of vaccination effects on CD4 cells after COVID-19. Isolating CD4+ T cells followed more than 9 days of culture. The table came from immunoSEQ multiplex PCR; TCRdb's copy has only in-frame clones and leaves some out. Among fewer than 35,000 clones listed, 55% to 65% were seen once. No antigens are known for them. The sequences come from CD4+ T cells from PBMCs cultured without peptide, collected before COVID-19 vaccination. The receptor source for this set is a human donor who received a COVID-19 vaccine.

V gene TRBV25-1 combines with J gene TRBJ1-2; D ambiguous. This CDR3 spans 14 amino acids. V was pared by 4 bases and J by 4 bases, with 13 bases between. The germline V gene encodes CDR1 MGHDK and CDR2 SYGVNS. The CDR3: CASSGPVELYGYTF. The CDR3 DNA reads TGTGCCAGCAGTGGGCCCGTGGAACTCTATGGCTACACCTTC.

The chain joins TRBV29-1 to TRBJ2-3; the match to TRBD2 covers 10 bases. The CDR3 length is 14 residues. CDR1 and CDR2 (germline): SQVTM, ANQGSEA. Germline trimming cut 7 bases from V and 2 bases from J; bases unmatched to any gene: 6. The CDR3 DNA reads TGCAGCGCCCAGACTAGCGGGTTCACAGATACGCAGTATTTT. This codes for CSAQTSGFTDTQYF.

This clone showed up just once. Germline and junction disagree at one end, which may indicate a read error. V usage is TRBV6-1 and J usage is TRBJ1-2; D unclear. The V gene's germline CDR1 is MNHNS and CDR2 SASEGT. There are 12 residues in the CDR3. CDR3 DNA: TGTGCCAGCGGTGAGGTTTTATATGGCTACACCTTC. Translated, it gives CASGEVLYGYTF.

The chain uses TRBV10-1 and TRBJ2-2; 7 bases match TRBD2. The ends lost 3 bases at V and 5 bases at J; junction bases unmatched: 3. The CDR3 totals 14 residues. Germline lookup yields CDR1 WNHNN and CDR2 SYGVQD (reference sequence). As DNA, the CDR3 is TGCGCCAGCAGTGACCTCGGGGGGACCGGGGAGCTGTTTTTT. Protein: CASSDLGGTGELFF.

The rearrangement links TRBV5-1 to TRBJ1-3, with D uncertain. The CDR3 consists of 15 residues. The germline gives CDR1 SGHRS, CDR2 YFSETQ. With 4 bases removed from V and 3 bases from J, the gap between germline ends came to 14 bases. The CDR3 loop reads CASSPGPVGGNTIYF. The CDR3 DNA reads TGCGCCAGCAGCCCCGGACCCGTAGGTGGAAACACCATATATTTT.

The genes are TRBV15 and TRBJ1-1, with D perhaps matching TRBD1 (6 bases). This CDR3 is 12 amino acids long. Trimming took off 4 bases at V and 11 bases at J, with 14 bases between the two ends. The germline CDR1 and CDR2 sequences are LNHNV and YYDKDF (reference sequence). The CDR3 here is CATSNDQGRAFF. The CDR3 DNA reads as TGTGCCACCAGCAACGACCAGGGGAGGGCTTTCTTT.

The chain uses TRBV7-9 and TRBJ2-1; 9 positions match TRBD1. V was clipped by 4 bases and J by 0 bases; unmatched bases: 10. The length of the CDR3 is 18 residues. Germline V CDR1 and CDR2: SEHNR, FQNEAQ (reference sequence). Written as DNA, the CDR3 is TGTGCCAGCAGCTCCCCAGGGACAGGGTTTAGCTCCTACAATGAGCAGTTCTTC. It specifies CASSSPGTGFSSYNEQFF.

This clone was recorded a few times. This chain links TRBV7-8 with TRBJ2-2; tentatively, D is TRBD1 (5 bases). This CDR3 region has 16 residues. Germline values: CDR1 SGHVS, CDR2 FQNEAQ. Trimming cost V 4 bases and J 0 bases, with 12 bases left between them. The CDR3 DNA sequence: TGTGCCAGCAGCTCGAGACAGATCACGAACACCGGGGAGCTGTTTTTT. It codes for CASSSRQITNTGELFF.

The CDR3 here is CASSEVRRFYGYTF. DNA for the CDR3: TGTGCCAGCAGTGAGGTGAGACGTTTCTATGGCTACACCTTC. The chain carries TRBV6-1 and TRBJ1-2; D remains ambiguous. Trimming removed 3 bases from V and 4 bases from J, with 12 bases in between. In germline, CDR1 is MNHNS, CDR2 SASEGT. This CDR3 is built from 14 residues.

The rearrangement joins TRBV6-5 to TRBJ1-4; D possibly corresponds to TRBD1 (6 bases). The germline V and J ends were trimmed by 7 bases and 2 bases, with 11 bases remaining between them. Germline values: CDR1 MNHEY, CDR2 SVGAGI. The CDR3 consists of 14 residues. The CDR3 DNA reads as TGTGCCAGCATCGCGGGGGGCACTAATGAAAAACTGTTTTTT. Protein product: CASIAGGTNEKLFF.

This clone came up a few times. The chain employs TRBV10-3 and TRBJ2-7; D is undetermined. The CDR3 is 13 residues long. V was cut by 3 bases and J by 2 bases, with 8 bases left in between. Looked up from germline, CDR1 is ENHRY and CDR2 is SYGVKD. The CDR3 spells CAISEGRPYEQYF. CDR3 bases: TGTGCCATCAGTGAAGGCCGACCCTACGAGCAGTACTTC.

In its sample, this clone was seen once. The chain combines TRBV6-5 with TRBJ1-2; D gene ambiguous. CDR1 MNHEY and CDR2 SVGAGI come from the germline V gene. Trimming cost V 6 bases and J 5 bases, with 19 bases left between them. The CDR3 is 15 amino acids. CDR3 DNA: TGTGCCAGCAGATCCTCTGGACGGGAACTATATGGCTACACCTTC. It yields the protein CASRSSGRELYGYTF.

CDR3 nucleotides: TGTGCCAGCGCAGGGTCTCCCTACGAGCAGTACTTC. This gives the protein CASAGSPYEQYF. The chain couples TRBV19 to TRBJ2-7, with D perhaps matching TRBD1 (5 bases). The V and J ends lost 9 bases and 2 bases respectively, with 11 bases between them. The CDR3 loop spans 12 amino acids. CDR1 is LNHDA and CDR2 is SQIVND in the germline V gene (reference sequence).